Listed here is a single T cell receptor beta chain. The target antigen is unknown. The germline CDR1 and CDR2 sequences are SGHRS and YFSETQ. This CDR3 region has 15 residues. Per TCR library, about 3,300 ng of total RNA was used. No DNA is given; TCRdb re-called the 5' RACE reads and lists each CDR3 protein once. Recorded for this sample: some 170,000 distinct CDR3 sequences. This specimen comes from a study of monozygotic twins with inflammatory bowel disease. Study-level findings and limits: Twins with IBD had fewer clonotypes in common with others than healthy twins, particularly during disease activity. Repertoire similarity did not differ between concordant and discordant twins, possibly owing to limited power.

The clonotype was recovered from a human donor with ulcerative colitis or Crohn's disease, or a healthy co-twin of an affected twin (not recorded which). The chain uses TRBV5-1 and TRBJ1-5; TCRdb reports TRBD1, a call that lacks DNA to check it against. The sequenced sample was blood. The CDR3 protein is CASSAAGQANQPQHF.